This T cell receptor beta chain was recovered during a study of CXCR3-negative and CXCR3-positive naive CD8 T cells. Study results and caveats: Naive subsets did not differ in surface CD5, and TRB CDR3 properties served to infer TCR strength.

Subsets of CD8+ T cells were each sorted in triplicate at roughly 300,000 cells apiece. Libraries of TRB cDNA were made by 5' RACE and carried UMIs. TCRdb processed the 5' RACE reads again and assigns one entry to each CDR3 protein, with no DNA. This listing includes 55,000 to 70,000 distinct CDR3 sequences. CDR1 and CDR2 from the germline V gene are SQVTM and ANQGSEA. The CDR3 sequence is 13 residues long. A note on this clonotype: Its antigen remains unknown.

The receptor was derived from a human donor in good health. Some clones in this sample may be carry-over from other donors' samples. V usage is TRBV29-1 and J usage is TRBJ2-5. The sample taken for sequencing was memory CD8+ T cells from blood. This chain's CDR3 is CSVDASIQETQYF.